Below, 13 T cell receptor beta chains from the same sample are listed, as sequenced in a study of blood T cell repertoires in COVID-19. Assay used: immunoSEQ multiplex PCR; TCRdb lists only in-frame clones, some missing. The sample has under 200,000 clones; approximately 82% are singletons. Sequenced: PBMCs or T cells enriched from blood (not recorded which). Receptor source: a man in his sixties who had recovered from COVID-19.

The chain recombines TRBV7-2 with TRBJ2-7; 9 nucleotides align to TRBD1. The CDR3 spans 17 residues. From germline, CDR1 is SGHTA and CDR2 FQGNSA. V lost 2 bases to trimming and J lost 3 bases; unmatched junction nucleotides: 11. The CDR3: CASSLRWDRVSNYEQYF. For the CDR3, the DNA is TGTGCCAGCAGCTTACGGTGGGACAGGGTATCCAACTACGAGCAGTACTTC.

In this sample, this clone turned up once. The rearrangement uses TRBV7-2 and TRBJ2-3, with 9 bases matching TRBD2. CDR1 is SGHTA and CDR2 is FQGNSA in the germline V gene. The CDR3 runs to 16 residues. Trimming removed 2 bases from V and 2 bases from J; junction bases left unmatched: 5. Here the CDR3 reads CASSLFPSGNTDTQYF. CDR3 bases: TGTGCCAGCAGCTTATTTCCTAGCGGGAACACAGATACGCAGTATTTT.

This clone occurred a few times. The rearrangement uses TRBV7-9 and TRBJ1-1, with a possible D match to TRBD1 (5 bases). This CDR3 has 12 amino acids. The V end lost 3 bases, the J end lost 6 bases, and 8 bases lay between the germline ends. Germline V gives CDR1 SEHNR, CDR2 FQNEAQ (reference sequence). CDR3 coding DNA: TGTGCCAGCAGCTTCCAACAGGCTGAAGCTTTCTTT. This gives the protein CASSFQQAEAFF.

In DNA form, the CDR3 reads TGTGCCAGCAGCGTAGGCGTGGGGCCTGAGCAGTTCTTC. Residues: CASSVGVGPEQFF. This chain uses TRBV9 with TRBJ2-1; D is perhaps TRBD1 (5 bases). Looked up from germline, CDR1 is SGDLS and CDR2 is YYNGEE. This CDR3 is 13 amino acids long. V was clipped by 0 bases and J by 9 bases, with 10 bases between them.

The chain has TRBV28 and TRBJ1-6, with TRBD1 matching over 12 bases. The J segment lost 10 bases and the V segment lost 5 bases, leaving 3 bases of the junction unmatched. CDR1 is MDHEN and CDR2 is SYDVKM in the germline V gene. The CDR3 is made up of 14 amino acids. The CDR3 is CASSPGTGGSPLHF. In DNA, the CDR3 is TGTGCCAGCAGTCCGGGGACAGGGGGCTCACCCCTCCACTTT.

This clone was recorded many times. V gene TRBV5-6 combines with J gene TRBJ1-2; no clear D gene. Trimming removed 2 bases at V and 4 bases at J, with 9 bases between. This CDR3 is built from 13 residues. Germline-derived CDR1 and CDR2 are SGHDT and YYEEEE. CDR3 sequence (DNA): TGTGCCAGCAGCTTTAGGGAGGTCTATGGCTACACCTTC. Translated, it gives CASSFREVYGYTF.

The chain has TRBV5-1 and TRBJ2-7, with D tentatively TRBD1 (6 bases). Germline-derived CDR1 and CDR2 are SGHRS and YFSETQ. The CDR3 contains 14 residues. The ends were cut back, 0 bases at V and 3 bases at J, with 10 bases in the middle. The CDR3 loop reads CASSLVDRIYEQYF. The CDR3 DNA sequence: TGCGCCAGCAGCTTGGTCGACAGGATCTACGAGCAGTACTTC.

This chain connects TRBV5-4 to TRBJ2-7; unclear D gene. Germline V gene lookup returns CDR1 SGHNT and CDR2 YYREEE (reference sequence). The ends were cut back, 0 bases at V and 3 bases at J, with 16 bases in the middle. This CDR3 has 16 residues. CDR3 sequence (DNA): TGTGCCAGCAGCTTGGGTTCTCCGCGATCTATCTACGAGCAGTACTTC. It specifies CASSLGSPRSIYEQYF.

This clone was observed at least ten times. V gene TRBV4-2 combines with J gene TRBJ2-7; 11 nucleotides align to TRBD2. CDR3 length equals 14 residues. The trim removed 2 bases at V and 4 bases at J, leaving 1 base unmatched. Germline V gene sequence: CDR1 LGHNA, CDR2 YNFKEQ. CDR3 amino acids: CASSQPSGRYEQYF. CDR3 sequence (DNA): TGTGCCAGCAGCCAACCTAGCGGGAGGTACGAGCAGTACTTC.

The genes are TRBV7-7 and TRBJ2-1; no clear D. CDR1 and CDR2 (germline): SSHAT, FNYEAQ (reference sequence). The CDR3 is 13 amino acids. With 2 bases removed from V and 4 bases from J, the gap between germline ends came to 6 bases. Here the CDR3 reads CASSLNRYNEQFF. CDR3 DNA: TGTGCCAGCAGCTTAAACAGATACAATGAGCAGTTCTTC.

The rearrangement joins TRBV24-1 to TRBJ1-5; D may be TRBD1 (6 bases). With 10 bases removed from V and 3 bases from J, the gap between germline ends came to 12 bases. There are 13 residues in the CDR3. Germline V CDR1 and CDR2: KGHDR, SFDVKD. The CDR3 DNA reads TGTGCCACTTCCCGGGACACCAATCAGCCCCAGCATTTT. This translates into CATSRDTNQPQHF.

Many counts were recorded for this clone. The genes are TRBV7-3 and TRBJ2-1, with 8 bases lining up with TRBD2. V dropped 6 bases and J dropped 7; count of bases not matched to a gene: 14. The CDR3 runs to 16 residues. Germline assignment: CDR1 SGHTA and CDR2 FQGTGA. The CDR3 DNA is TGTGCCAGCAGTCTTACCGGGACTAGTCCCGCGAATGAGCAGTTCTTC. Translated, it gives CASSLTGTSPANEQFF.

This rearrangement joins TRBV7-8 to TRBJ1-2, with D possibly being TRBD1 (5 bases). Germline values: CDR1 SGHVS, CDR2 FQNEAQ. The length of the CDR3 is 12 residues. The germline V and J ends were trimmed by 5 bases and 8 bases, with 12 bases remaining between them. CDR3 DNA sequence: TGTGCCAGCAGCCCCCCAGGGTACGGCTACACCTTC. It specifies CASSPPGYGYTF.